This T cell receptor beta chain was observed in a study of T cell changes during pregnancy in multiple sclerosis. Data came from immunoSEQ multiplex PCR; TCRdb stores just in-frame clones and leaves some out. This sample carries some 50,000 clones, 80% to 95% of them seen once, and the ten largest clones take roughly 0.98%. CDR1 SGHVS and CDR2 FNYEAQ come from the germline V gene. V lost 6 bases and J lost 12; bases outside the gene matches: 10. The CDR3 sequence is 13 residues long. Sequencing used peripheral blood, obtained after pregnancy. V and J are TRBV7-6 and TRBJ2-1; TRBD2 aligns across 8 bases. This sequence was found in a female donor with multiple sclerosis, enrolled in a pregnancy study. CDR3 nucleotide sequence: TGTGCCAGCAGAGGAGGCGGGGGGCAGGGGCAGTTCTTC. Protein product: CASRGGGGQGQFF.